This T cell receptor (beta chain) comes out of a study of preoperative IRX-2 immunotherapy in early breast cancer. The CDR3 consists of 15 residues. Germline values: CDR1 MNHEY, CDR2 SMNVEV (reference sequence). The V and J ends lost 3 bases and 1 base respectively, with 10 bases between them. Treatment indicated: preoperative locoregional IRX-2 cytokine immunotherapy. TCRdb keeps only in-frame clones here, not all; method: immunoSEQ multiplex PCR. The sample holds 35,000 to 50,000 clones, just under 95% seen once. The J gene is TRBJ2-1, the V gene TRBV27; D gene unclear. The sequence came from a human donor with breast cancer. This sample comprised tumor tissue, obtained after IRX-2 immunotherapy. The CDR3 sequence is CASSLRSPSYNEQFF. CDR3 DNA sequence: TGTGCCAGCAGTTTGCGGAGCCCTTCCTACAATGAGCAGTTCTTC.